This TCR beta chain was sequenced in a study of PD-1 blockade in classical Hodgkin lymphoma. Study overall: Nivolumab 3 mg/kg was given intravenously every 2 weeks.

A remark on this clone: Its antigen is unknown.

General study results and limits: Newly diagnosed patients reportedly had lower baseline TCR diversity than healthy donors.

Sequenced by immunoSEQ multiplex PCR; TCRdb stores in-frame clones only, minus some. The sample includes some 39,000 clones, 88% of them seen just once. Every patient experienced relapse after autologous stem cell transplantation, and brentuximab vedotin exposure varied. Complete response, partial response or progressive disease was each patient's best response. The germline gives CDR1 MDHEN, CDR2 SYDVKM. This CDR3 has 13 amino acids. V lost 6 bases, J lost 1 base, and 9 bases lay in between. The input for sequencing was peripheral blood mononuclear cells (PBMCs), taken at baseline. The source of this sequence is a human donor with classical Hodgkin lymphoma. The chain employs TRBV28 and TRBJ1-1; no firm D call. The CDR3 is CASREDGNTEAFF. CDR3 sequence (DNA): TGTGCCAGCAGAGAAGACGGGAACACTGAAGCTTTCTTT.